Sequencing of this T cell receptor (beta chain) was carried out in a study of Graves' ophthalmopathy and Graves' hyperthyroidism. Findings and limits, study-wide: Forecasting of ophthalmopathy progression by the model achieved approximately 70% sensitivity and roughly 75% specificity.

This clonotype was found many times. Its specificity is unknown. RNA transcripts were the source from which TCR beta CDR3 regions were amplified. First-round RT-PCR employed HTBI primers, with a second-round multiplex PCR after it. Via MiXCR, TCRdb re-called the multiplex PCR reads, giving one row per CDR3 protein. This table has 350,000 to 400,000 distinct CDR3 sequences, over 15% appearing once. Over 18 months of follow-up, stable hyperthyroidism required that no ophthalmopathy appear. The authors enrolled newly diagnosed hyperthyroidism patients aged 18 to 65 with under 2 months' duration. This CDR3 spans 14 amino acids. V lost 6 bases and J 0 bases, leaving 11 bases between the germline ends. Germline values: CDR1 MNHNS, CDR2 SASEGT.

This receptor was obtained from a woman younger than 30 with stable Graves' hyperthyroidism. The rearrangement uses TRBV6-1 and TRBJ1-2; maybe TRBD1 (5 bases). Sequencing input: peripheral blood. CDR3 bases: TGTGCCAGCAGCCAAGACAGCGCTAACTATGGCTACACCTTC. As protein: CASSQDSANYGYTF.